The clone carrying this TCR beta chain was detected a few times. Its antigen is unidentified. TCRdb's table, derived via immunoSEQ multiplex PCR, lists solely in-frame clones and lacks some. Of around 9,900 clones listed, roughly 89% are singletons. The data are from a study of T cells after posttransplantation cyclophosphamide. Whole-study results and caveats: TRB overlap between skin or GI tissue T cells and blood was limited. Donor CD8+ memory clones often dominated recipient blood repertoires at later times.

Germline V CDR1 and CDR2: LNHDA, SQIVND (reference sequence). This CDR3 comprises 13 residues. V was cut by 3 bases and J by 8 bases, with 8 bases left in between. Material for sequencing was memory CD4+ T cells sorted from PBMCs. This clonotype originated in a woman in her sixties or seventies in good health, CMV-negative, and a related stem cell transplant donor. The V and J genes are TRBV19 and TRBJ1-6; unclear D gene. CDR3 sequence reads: CASSIPGDSPLHF. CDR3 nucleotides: TGTGCCAGTAGTATTCCCGGGGATTCACCCCTCCACTTT.